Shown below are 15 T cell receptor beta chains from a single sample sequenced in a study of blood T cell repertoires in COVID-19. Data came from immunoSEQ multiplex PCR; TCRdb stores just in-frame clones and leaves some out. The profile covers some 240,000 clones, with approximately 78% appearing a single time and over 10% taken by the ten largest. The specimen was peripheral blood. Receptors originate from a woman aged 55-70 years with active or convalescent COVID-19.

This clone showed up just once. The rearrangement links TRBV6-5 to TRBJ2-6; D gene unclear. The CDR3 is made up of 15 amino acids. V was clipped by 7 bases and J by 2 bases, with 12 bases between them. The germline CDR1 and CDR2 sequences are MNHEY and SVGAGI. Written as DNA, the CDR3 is TGTGCCAGCACCGGCGGTTTGGCTGGGGCCAACGTCCTGACTTTC. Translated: CASTGGLAGANVLTF.

The CDR3 reads CASSELGRTEAFF. The DNA of the CDR3 is TGTGCCAGCAGTGAACTAGGCCGCACTGAAGCTTTCTTT. V is TRBV2 and J is TRBJ1-1; D remains ambiguous. This CDR3 has 13 amino acids. CDR1 is SNHLY and CDR2 is FYNNEI in the germline V gene. Trimming left V 2 bases short and J 4 bases short, with 8 bases between.

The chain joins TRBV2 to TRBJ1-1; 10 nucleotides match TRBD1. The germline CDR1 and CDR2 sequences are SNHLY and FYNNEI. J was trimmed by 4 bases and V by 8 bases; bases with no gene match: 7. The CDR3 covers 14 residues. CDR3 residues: CASEDRGRGTEAFF. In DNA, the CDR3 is TGTGCCAGCGAAGACAGGGGGCGCGGCACTGAAGCTTTCTTT.

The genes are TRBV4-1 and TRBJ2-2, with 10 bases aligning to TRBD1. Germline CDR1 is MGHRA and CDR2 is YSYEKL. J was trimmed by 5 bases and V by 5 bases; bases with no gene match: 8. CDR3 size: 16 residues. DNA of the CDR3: TGCGCCAGCAGCTCCGGGACAGGGGTTTTTACCGGGGAGCTGTTTTTT. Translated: CASSSGTGVFTGELFF.

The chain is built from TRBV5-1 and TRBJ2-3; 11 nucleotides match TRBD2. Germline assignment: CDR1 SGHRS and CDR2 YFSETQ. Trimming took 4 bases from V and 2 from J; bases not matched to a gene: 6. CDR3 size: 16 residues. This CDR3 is CASSLGTSGSTDTQYF. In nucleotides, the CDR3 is TGCGCCAGCAGCCTCGGGACTAGCGGTTCCACAGATACGCAGTATTTT. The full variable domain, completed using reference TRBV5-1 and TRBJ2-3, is KAGVTQTPRYLIKTRGQQVTLSCSPISGHRSVSWYQQTPGQGLQFLFEYFSETQRNKGNFPGRFSGRQFSNSRSEMNVSTLELGDSALYLCASSLGTSGSTDTQYFGPGTRLTVL.

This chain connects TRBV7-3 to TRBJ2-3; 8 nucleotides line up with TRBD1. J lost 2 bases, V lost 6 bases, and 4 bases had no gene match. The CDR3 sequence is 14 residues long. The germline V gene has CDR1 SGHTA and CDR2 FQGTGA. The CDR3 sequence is CASSSQGDTDTQYF. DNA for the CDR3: TGTGCCAGCAGTTCACAGGGGGACACAGATACGCAGTATTTT.

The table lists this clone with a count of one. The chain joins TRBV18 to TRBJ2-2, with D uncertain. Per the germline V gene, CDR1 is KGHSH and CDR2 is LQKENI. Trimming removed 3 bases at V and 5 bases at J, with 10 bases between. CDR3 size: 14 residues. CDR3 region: CASSPPSVTGELFF. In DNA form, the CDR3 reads TGTGCCAGCTCACCCCCCTCGGTGACCGGGGAGCTGTTTTTT. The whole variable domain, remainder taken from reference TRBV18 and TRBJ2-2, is NAGVMQNPRHLVRRRGQEARLRCSPMKGHSHVYWYRQLPEEGLKFMVYLQKENIIDESGMPKERFSAEFPKEGPSILRIQQVVRGDSAAYFCASSPPSVTGELFFGEGSRLTVL.

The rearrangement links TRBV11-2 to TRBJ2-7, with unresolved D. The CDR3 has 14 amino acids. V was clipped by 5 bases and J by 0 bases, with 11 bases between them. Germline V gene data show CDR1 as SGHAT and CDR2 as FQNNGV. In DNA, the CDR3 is TGTGCCAGCAGCCCGTTGACATCCTCCTACGAGCAGTACTTC. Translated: CASSPLTSSYEQYF.

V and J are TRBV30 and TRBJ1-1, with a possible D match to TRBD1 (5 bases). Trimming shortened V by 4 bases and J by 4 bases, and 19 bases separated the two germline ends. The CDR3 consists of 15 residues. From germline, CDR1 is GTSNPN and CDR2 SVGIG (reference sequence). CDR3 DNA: TGTGCCTGGACCTCTGGAGGCCGCGGGGGCACTGAAGCTTTCTTT. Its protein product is CAWTSGGRGGTEAFF.

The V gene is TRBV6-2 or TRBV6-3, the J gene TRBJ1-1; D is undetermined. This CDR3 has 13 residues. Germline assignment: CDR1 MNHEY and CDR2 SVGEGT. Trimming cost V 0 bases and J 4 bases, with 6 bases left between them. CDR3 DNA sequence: TGTGCCAGCAGTTACTCGAGAGGCACTGAAGCTTTCTTT. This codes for CASSYSRGTEAFF.

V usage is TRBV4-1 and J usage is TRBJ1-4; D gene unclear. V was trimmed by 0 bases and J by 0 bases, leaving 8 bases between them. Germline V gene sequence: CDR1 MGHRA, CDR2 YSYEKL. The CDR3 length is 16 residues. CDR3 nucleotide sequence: TGCGCCAGCAGCCAAGACGGAGGCACAACTAATGAAAAACTGTTTTTT. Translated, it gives CASSQDGGTTNEKLFF.

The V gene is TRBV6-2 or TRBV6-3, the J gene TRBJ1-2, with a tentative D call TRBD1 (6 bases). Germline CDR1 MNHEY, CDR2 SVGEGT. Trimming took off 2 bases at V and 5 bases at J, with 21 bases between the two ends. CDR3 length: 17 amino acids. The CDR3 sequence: CASSYIMRTASLYGYTF. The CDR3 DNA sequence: TGTGCCAGCAGTTACATCATGCGGACAGCCTCTCTTTATGGCTACACCTTC.

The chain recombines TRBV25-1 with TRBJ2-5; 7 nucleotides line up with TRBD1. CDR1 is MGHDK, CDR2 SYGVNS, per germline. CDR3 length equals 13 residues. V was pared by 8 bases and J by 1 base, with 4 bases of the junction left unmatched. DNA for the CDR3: TGTGCCAGCTCCTGGGACAGCCAAGAGACCCAGTACTTC. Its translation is CASSWDSQETQYF.

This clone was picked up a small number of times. CDR3 amino acids: CASSDGQGYEQYF. CDR3 in DNA: TGTGCCAGCAGTGACGGACAGGGCTACGAGCAGTACTTC. The chain links TRBV6-6 to TRBJ2-7; the match to TRBD1 covers 8 bases. The CDR3 has 13 residues. Germline V gene data show CDR1 as MNHNY and CDR2 as SVGAGI (reference sequence). With V trimmed by 5 bases and J by 3 bases, 3 bases remained unmatched.

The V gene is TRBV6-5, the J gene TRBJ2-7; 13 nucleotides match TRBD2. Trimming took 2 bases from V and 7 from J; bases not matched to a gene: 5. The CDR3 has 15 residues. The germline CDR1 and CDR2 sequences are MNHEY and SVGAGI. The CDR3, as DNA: TGTGCCAGCAGTTACGCCTCGGGACTAGCGGGGGAGCAGTACTTC. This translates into CASSYASGLAGEQYF.